The 10 T cell receptor beta chains listed next were all sequenced from one sample in a study of graft-versus-host responses after intestinal transplantation. These TCRs are of unknown antigen specificity. Using immunoSEQ multiplex PCR, the repertoire was profiled, and TCRdb retains in-frame clones only, with some absent. The sample carries 70,000 to 75,000 clones, 80% to 90% recorded once. Specimen: unstimulated CD8+ T cells sorted from spleen or lymph node cells, collected before intestinal transplant. The receptors derive from a human donor who received an intestinal transplant.

This clone was recorded once. V and J are TRBV5-4 and TRBJ2-7, with a tentative D call TRBD1 (5 bases). Trimming took 4 bases from V and 2 from J, leaving 10 bases between them. CDR3 length: 13 amino acids. CDR1 and CDR2 from the germline V gene are SGHNT and YYREEE (reference sequence). CDR3 sequence: CASSADTAYEQYF. The CDR3 DNA reads TGTGCCAGCAGCGCGGACACCGCCTACGAGCAGTACTTC.

V usage is TRBV27 and J usage is TRBJ2-7; 10 positions agree with TRBD1. Unmatched junction bases numbered 5, after V lost 2 bases and J lost 4 bases. Per germline, CDR1 MNHEY and CDR2 SMNVEV (reference sequence). This CDR3 has 15 amino acids. The CDR3 DNA follows: TGTGCCAGCAGTTTAGACAGGGGGCTAATGTACGAGCAGTACTTC. Protein product: CASSLDRGLMYEQYF.

CDR3 region: CASGLQGAHGYTF. CDR3 sequence (DNA): TGTGCCAGCGGGCTACAGGGGGCGCATGGCTACACCTTC. The gene calls are TRBV6-6 and TRBJ1-2; 9 bases are shared with TRBD1. The germline gives CDR1 MNHNY, CDR2 SVGAGI (reference sequence). The CDR3 has 13 amino acids. The ends lost 8 bases at V and 6 bases at J; junction bases unmatched: 7.

V and J are TRBV27 and TRBJ2-7, with D tentatively TRBD1 (6 bases). V dropped 4 bases and J dropped 2 bases, with 9 bases sitting between them. Per germline, CDR1 MNHEY and CDR2 SMNVEV (reference sequence). The CDR3 extends over 13 amino acids. DNA for the CDR3: TGTGCCAGCAGTTCTACAGGGCCCTACGAGCAGTACTTC. This gives the protein CASSSTGPYEQYF.

The chain links TRBV28 to TRBJ1-5; D may be TRBD1 (5 bases). Trimming left V 6 bases short and J 2 bases short, with 20 bases between. The CDR3 consists of 17 residues. CDR1 and CDR2 (germline): MDHEN, SYDVKM. The CDR3 nucleotides are TGTGCCAGCAGCCGACCCTTCAGGGCAGAGGGCAATCAGCCCCAGCATTTT. The encoded protein is CASSRPFRAEGNQPQHF.

In its sample, this clone was seen once. The gene calls are TRBV27 and TRBJ2-2, with 7 bases fitting TRBD2. Trimming removed 5 bases from V and 5 bases from J; junction bases left unmatched: 8. This CDR3 region has 15 residues. Germline values: CDR1 MNHEY, CDR2 SMNVEV (reference sequence). CDR3 bases: TGTGCCAGCAGTCCGACTCGCGGGGGAACCGGGGAGCTGTTTTTT. As protein: CASSPTRGGTGELFF.

This rearrangement joins TRBV5-3 to TRBJ2-7, with D tentatively TRBD2 (6 bases). TRBV5-3 is given ORF status, its function remaining uncertain. Deletions cut 4 bases from V and 2 bases from J, with 13 bases between. The CDR3 extends over 14 amino acids. CDR3 sequence: CARSLLAVPYEQYF. The CDR3 region has the DNA TGTGCCAGAAGCCTTTTAGCGGTCCCCTACGAGCAGTACTTC.

V gene TRBV29-1 combines with J gene TRBJ2-7; D is undetermined. The CDR3 totals 14 residues. Between the trimmed V and J ends, which lost 0 bases and 0 bases, there was a span of 9 bases. Looked up from germline, CDR1 is SQVTM and CDR2 is ANQGSEA. In nucleotides, the CDR3 is TGCAGCGTTGAAGATGAAACAGACTCCTACGAGCAGTACTTC. It is translated as CSVEDETDSYEQYF.

J is TRBJ2-7 and V is TRBV5-4; 9 nucleotides line up with TRBD1. Germline V CDR1 and CDR2: SGHNT, YYREEE (reference sequence). The CDR3 sequence is 14 residues long. J gave up 2 bases and V 4 bases, and 4 bases lay outside the gene matches. DNA for the CDR3: TGTGCCAGCAGCCCAGGGACAGGGACCTACGAGCAGTACTTC. Protein product: CASSPGTGTYEQYF. Full variable domain (remainder filled in from reference TRBV5-4 and TRBJ2-7): ETGVTQSPTHLIKTRGQQVTLRCSSQSGHNTVSWYQQALGQGPQFIFQYYREEENGRGNFPPRFSGLQFPNYSSELNVNALELDDSALYLCASSPGTGTYEQYFGPGTRLTVT.

This clone was counted a few times. The V gene is TRBV9, the J gene TRBJ2-2, with 8 bases fitting TRBD1. Germline CDR1 and CDR2: SGDLS and YYNGEE. V gave up 4 bases and J gave up 7 bases; unmatched junction bases: 3. CDR3 length equals 13 residues. For the CDR3, the DNA is TGTGCCAGCAGCCTTGGGACAGGCGGGGAGCTGTTTTTT. Protein: CASSLGTGGELFF.